A selection of T cell receptor beta chains follows, all from one sample in a study of spatial heterogeneity in lung cancer. TCRdb fed the 5' RACE reads into MiXCR, producing one record per CDR3 protein. This sample has about 5,700 distinct CDR3 sequences; 4% to 5.5% occur once, and the top ten carry 7% to 10%. Sequencing used normal lung tissue next to the tumor, obtained at surgery. All receptors come from a female donor with early-stage non-small cell lung cancer. CDR3s include the opening cysteine and the closing phenylalanine or tryptophan. D genes are given only for firm matches. The size field is filled for only some rows; it gives once, few, many or a size class.

cdr3_nt cdr3_aa cdr3_length j_call d_call clone_size v_call
TGCGCCAGCAGCTTGATTGGTGCGGCGGGAGACTCGACGGATACGCAGTATTTT CASSLIGAAGDSTDTQYF 18 TRBJ2-3 TRBD2 many TRBV5-1
TGTGCCAGCAGCTTTGAGGGATCACCCCTCCACTTT CASSFEGSPLHF 12 TRBJ1-6 - medium-sized TRBV11-2
TGTGCCAGCAGCCCAGCCCCCCGGCAGGGTGAGACCCAGTACTTC CASSPAPRQGETQYF 15 TRBJ2-5 - medium-sized TRBV7-9
TGCAGCGGGACTAGCGGAGCTGCCTACGAGCAGTACTTC CSGTSGAAYEQYF 13 TRBJ2-7 TRBD2 medium-sized TRBV20-1
TGTGCCAGCAGCTTAAAACCCCCGGCTAGCGGGTTACCGAAAGGGGCAGATACGCAGTATTTT CASSLKPPASGLPKGADTQYF 21 TRBJ2-3 TRBD2 medium-sized TRBV7-3
TGCGCCAGCAGCTTGACGGAGACTGAAGCTTTCTTT CASSLTETEAFF 12 TRBJ1-1 - medium-sized TRBV5-1
TGTGCCAGCAGTTACCCTTGGTCGCACTATGGCTACACCTTC CASSYPWSHYGYTF 14 TRBJ1-2 - medium-sized TRBV6-6
TGCGCCAGCAGCCCGATAGCCGGAGGGCACTACGAGCAGTACTTC CASSPIAGGHYEQYF 15 TRBJ2-7 - many TRBV10-2
TGCAGTGCCCAGGGAGCGGACACTGAAGCTTTCTTT CSAQGADTEAFF 12 TRBJ1-1 - many TRBV20-1
TGTGCCACCAGTGATCCAAAACTCGACTTCGAGCAGTACTTC CATSDPKLDFEQYF 14 TRBJ2-7 - - TRBV24-1
TGTGCCAGCAGTTACAGCCCCAATTCACCCCTCCACTTT CASSYSPNSPLHF 13 TRBJ1-6 - many TRBV6-5
TGTGCCAGTAGTAAGAGTTCCTCTCCGGGACACCATAATTCACCCCTCCACTTT CASSKSSSPGHHNSPLHF 18 TRBJ1-6 - medium-sized TRBV19
TGTGCCAGCAGCTTCCAGGGGGGCGGGCAGTTCTTC CASSFQGGGQFF 12 TRBJ2-1 - medium-sized TRBV7-6
TGTGCCAGCAGCATCCCGGACGGTAACTATGGCTACACCTTC CASSIPDGNYGYTF 14 TRBJ1-2 - medium-sized TRBV7-9
TGCGCCAGCAGCGAAGTAACGCGACGGGAGCAGTTCTTC CASSEVTRREQFF 13 TRBJ2-1 - - TRBV10-2
TGTGCTCTCCGAAAGCGGGTGGGGAACACTGAAGCTTTCTTT CALRKRVGNTEAFF 14 TRBJ1-1 - medium-sized TRBV6-1
TGTGCCAGCAGCGCGCGGGACCCCAGCACAGATACGCAGTATTTT CASSARDPSTDTQYF 15 TRBJ2-3 - many TRBV9
TGTGCCAGCTCACCACCGGGTTCAGACCTAGCCAAAAACATTCAGTACTTC CASSPPGSDLAKNIQYF 17 TRBJ2-4 - many TRBV18
TGTGCCAGCTCACCCCGGACAGGGGTGCAAGAGACCCAGTACTTC CASSPRTGVQETQYF 15 TRBJ2-5 TRBD1 few TRBV18
TGTGCCAGCAGCACGCTAGCGGGTGACTCCTACGAGCAGTACTTC CASSTLAGDSYEQYF 15 TRBJ2-7 TRBD2 - TRBV6-2/TRBV6-3
TGTGCCAGCAGTTACTCGTCAGAGTACACAGATACGCAGTATTTT CASSYSSEYTDTQYF 15 TRBJ2-3 - medium-sized TRBV6-5
TGTGCCAGCAGTTTTTGGACGGCGAACACTGAAGCTTTCTTT CASSFWTANTEAFF 14 TRBJ1-1 - many TRBV12-3/TRBV12-4
TGCGCCAGCAGCTTAGGGGGGCAAGAGACCCAGTACTTC CASSLGGQETQYF 13 TRBJ2-5 - - TRBV5-1
TGTGCCAGCAGCTTGGACGGCAACACCGGGGAGCTGTTTTTT CASSLDGNTGELFF 14 TRBJ2-2 - medium-sized TRBV5-4
TGTGCCAGCAGTTTATTGGTTAGCGGGAAAGAGACCCAGTACTTC CASSLLVSGKETQYF 15 TRBJ2-5 TRBD2 large TRBV28
TGTGCCAGCAAGGGGGCCGGTACGCAGTATTTT CASKGAGTQYF 11 TRBJ2-3 TRBD1 medium-sized TRBV28
TGTGCCAGCACCCAACTAGCGCGTTTGGGAGATACGCAGTATTTT CASTQLARLGDTQYF 15 TRBJ2-3 TRBD2 many TRBV27
TGTGCCAGTAGTAGACCGACTAGCGGCACAGATACGCAGTATTTT CASSRPTSGTDTQYF 15 TRBJ2-3 TRBD2 medium-sized TRBV19
TGTGCCAGCAGTCCTCTTATTCACACTGAAGCTTTCTTT CASSPLIHTEAFF 13 TRBJ1-1 - medium-sized TRBV7-9
TGTGCCAGCAGCTCCGGCGAGGGGGGGAACTATGGCTACACCTTC CASSSGEGGNYGYTF 15 TRBJ1-2 - many TRBV13
TGTGCCAGCAGTCCCCACCCGGGGAGGAGTTGGGCTTTCTTT CASSPHPGRSWAFF 14 TRBJ1-1 - medium-sized TRBV27
TGTGCCAGCAGCTCGGACGGGGCTGCGAACACCGGGGAGCTGTTTTTT CASSSDGAANTGELFF 16 TRBJ2-2 - medium-sized TRBV7-8
TGTGCCAGCAGCCCCCGACAGAGAACTGAAGCTTTCTTT CASSPRQRTEAFF 13 TRBJ1-1 - medium-sized TRBV11-2
TGTGCCAGTGGGGGCCGGGACGGGCAGCCCCAGCATTTT CASGGRDGQPQHF 13 TRBJ1-5 - many TRBV19
TGTGCCAGCGGTCGGGGGGGAGGTGGTCAGCCCCAGCATTTT CASGRGGGGQPQHF 14 TRBJ1-5 - medium-sized TRBV9
TGTGCCAGCAGTTTACAATATAGCAATCAGCCCCAGCATTTT CASSLQYSNQPQHF 14 TRBJ1-5 - medium-sized TRBV27
TGTGCCAGCAGCCCCTCTTCAGGGTTCTCCTACGAGCAGTACTTC CASSPSSGFSYEQYF 15 TRBJ2-7 - many TRBV3-1
TGTGCCGGCAGCTTGTCTAGCGGAGCCGGGACAGATACGCAGTATTTT CAGSLSSGAGTDTQYF 16 TRBJ2-3 TRBD2 many TRBV7-2
TGCAGTGCTACGACCCCAACTAATGAAAAACTGTTTTTT CSATTPTNEKLFF 13 TRBJ1-4 - many TRBV20-1
TGTGCCAGCAGTGTGAACACTGAAGCTTTCTTT CASSVNTEAFF 11 TRBJ1-1 - medium-sized TRBV2
TGTGCCAGCAGCTTGGGACTAACTTACAATGAGCAGTTCTTC CASSLGLTYNEQFF 14 TRBJ2-1 TRBD2 - TRBV7-2
TGTGCCAGCAGCTTTGGGGTTTCCGGGGAGCTGTTTTTT CASSFGVSGELFF 13 TRBJ2-2 - - TRBV7-9
TGCGCCAGCAGTGAGTCGCCCCGAGAGACCCAGTACTTC CASSESPRETQYF 13 TRBJ2-5 - few TRBV10-1
TGTGCCAGCAGCTCCGGACGGGGGCTCCGCACAGATACGCAGTATTTT CASSSGRGLRTDTQYF 16 TRBJ2-3 - medium-sized TRBV5-6
TGTGCCAGCAGTTCCCTCACCCTCTATAATTCACCCCTCCACTTT CASSSLTLYNSPLHF 15 TRBJ1-6 - medium-sized TRBV6-6
TGTGCCAGCAGTTACTCGACGGTGGGAGGGGTCGAGACCCAGTACTTC CASSYSTVGGVETQYF 16 TRBJ2-5 TRBD2 medium-sized TRBV6-5
TGTGCCAGCAGTGGGAGAGGCAATCAGCCCCAGCATTTT CASSGRGNQPQHF 13 TRBJ1-5 - medium-sized TRBV2
TGTGCCAGCAGTTCTCCCTCAGGGGGCCGTGGCTACACCTTC CASSSPSGGRGYTF 14 TRBJ1-2 TRBD1 medium-sized TRBV6-5
TGCAGTGCTAGCCCCCTAGCCCTTCACACCGGGGAGCTGTTTTTT CSASPLALHTGELFF 15 TRBJ2-2 - many TRBV20-1
TGTGCCAGCAGTGCACCGGGACAGGGCTCCTATACGCAGTATTTT CASSAPGQGSYTQYF 15 TRBJ2-3 TRBD1 medium-sized TRBV28
TGCGCCAGCAGCCAACGACTAGCGGGGAGCACAGATACGCAGTATTTT CASSQRLAGSTDTQYF 16 TRBJ2-3 TRBD2 medium-sized TRBV4-1
TGCAGTGCTAGAGTTCCGGGACAGCAAGAGACCCAGTACTTC CSARVPGQQETQYF 14 TRBJ2-5 TRBD1 medium-sized TRBV20-1
TGTGCCAGCAGTTTGAGCGGCGGGGAGGGACAAGAGACCCAGTACTTC CASSLSGGEGQETQYF 16 TRBJ2-5 TRBD2 medium-sized TRBV28
TGTGCCAGCAGTTTCAGCACAGATACGCAGTATTTT CASSFSTDTQYF 12 TRBJ2-3 - many TRBV27
TGTGCCAGCAGCCAACAAGGGTACGTCCTGACTTTC CASSQQGYVLTF 12 TRBJ2-6 - few TRBV14
TGTGCCAGCAGCCAACCGGGACTGAAGAACGAGCAGTACTTC CASSQPGLKNEQYF 14 TRBJ2-7 - many TRBV3-1